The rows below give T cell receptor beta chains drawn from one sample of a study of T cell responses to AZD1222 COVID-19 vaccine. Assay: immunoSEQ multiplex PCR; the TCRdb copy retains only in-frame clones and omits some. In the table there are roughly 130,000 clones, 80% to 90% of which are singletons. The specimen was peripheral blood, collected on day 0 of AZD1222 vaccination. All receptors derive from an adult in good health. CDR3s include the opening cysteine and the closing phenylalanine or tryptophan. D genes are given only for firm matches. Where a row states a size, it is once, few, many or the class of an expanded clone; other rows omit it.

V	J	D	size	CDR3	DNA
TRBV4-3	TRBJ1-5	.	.	CASSQGVGGWSNQPQHF	TGCGCCAGCAGCCAAGGTGTTGGGGGCTGGAGCAATCAGCCCCAGCATTTT
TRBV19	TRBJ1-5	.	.	CASSTDLNRGQPQHF	TGTGCCAGTAGTACCGATCTTAATAGGGGTCAGCCCCAGCATTTT
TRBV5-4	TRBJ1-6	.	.	CASSRGGQNSPLHF	TGTGCCAGCAGCCGAGGGGGGCAGAATTCACCCCTCCACTTT
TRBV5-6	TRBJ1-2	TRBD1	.	CASSWTGRGYTF	TGTGCCAGCAGCTGGACAGGGCGAGGCTACACCTTC
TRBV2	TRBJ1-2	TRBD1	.	CASRVRQGQGYTF	TGTGCCAGCCGGGTGCGACAGGGCCAGGGCTACACCTTC
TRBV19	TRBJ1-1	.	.	CASTSVFTEAFF	TGTGCCAGTACATCAGTTTTCACTGAAGCTTTCTTT
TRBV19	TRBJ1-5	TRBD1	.	CASSIEGTGYQPQHF	TGTGCCAGTAGTATAGAGGGGACAGGCTATCAGCCCCAGCATTTT
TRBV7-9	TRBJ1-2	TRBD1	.	CASSSARQGYYGYTF	TGTGCCAGCAGCTCAGCCCGACAGGGCTACTATGGCTACACCTTC
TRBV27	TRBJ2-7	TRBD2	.	CASSPSAGEFGDEQYF	TGTGCCAGCAGCCCCTCGGCGGGAGAATTTGGCGACGAGCAGTACTTC
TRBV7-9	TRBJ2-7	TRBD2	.	CASSSGTSGFYEQYF	TGTGCCAGCAGCTCCGGGACTAGCGGCTTCTACGAGCAGTACTTC
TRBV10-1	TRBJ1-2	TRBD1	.	CASRGQGARKNYGYTF	TGCGCCAGCAGAGGGCAGGGGGCACGGAAGAACTATGGCTACACCTTC
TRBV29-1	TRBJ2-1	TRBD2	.	CSVEGLAASYNEQFF	TGCAGCGTTGAAGGACTAGCGGCCTCCTACAATGAGCAGTTCTTC
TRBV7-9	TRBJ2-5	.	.	CASSFGFQETQYF	TGTGCCAGCAGCTTCGGGTTCCAAGAGACCCAGTACTTC
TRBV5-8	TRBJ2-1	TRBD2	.	CASSLWTSGGFNEQFF	TGTGCCAGCAGCTTGTGGACTAGCGGGGGGTTTAATGAGCAGTTCTTC
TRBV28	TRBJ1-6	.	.	CASSLWTGTLNSPLHF	TGTGCCAGCAGTTTATGGACAGGTACTCTAAATTCACCCCTCCACTTT
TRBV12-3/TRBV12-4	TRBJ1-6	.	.	CASSSVLSPLHF	TGTGCCAGCAGTTCCGTCCTTTCACCCCTCCACTTT
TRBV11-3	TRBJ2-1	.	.	CASSSGVGNEQFF	TGTGCCAGCAGTTCGGGGGTTGGTAATGAGCAGTTCTTC
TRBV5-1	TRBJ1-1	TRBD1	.	CASSSSRQGATEAFF	TGCGCCAGCAGCTCGTCCCGACAGGGGGCAACTGAAGCTTTCTTT
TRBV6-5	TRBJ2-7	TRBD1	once	CASTRQGSYEQYF	TGTGCCAGCACTCGACAGGGTTCCTACGAGCAGTACTTC
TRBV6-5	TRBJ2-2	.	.	CASSPNEGVAGELFF	TGTGCCAGCAGTCCGAACGAGGGGGTGGCCGGGGAGCTGTTTTTT
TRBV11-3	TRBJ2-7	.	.	CASSLAGSPYEQYF	TGTGCCAGCAGCTTAGCAGGTTCTCCCTACGAGCAGTACTTC
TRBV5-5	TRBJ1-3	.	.	CASSLSLGGNTIYF	TGTGCCAGCAGCCTGAGCTTGGGGGGTAACACCATATATTTT
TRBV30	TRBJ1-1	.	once	CAWTSLSDTEAFF	TGTGCCTGGACTAGTTTGAGTGACACTGAAGCTTTCTTT
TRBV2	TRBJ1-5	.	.	CASSEALSQFRPQHF	TGTGCCAGCAGTGAAGCGCTATCACAATTTCGGCCCCAGCATTTT
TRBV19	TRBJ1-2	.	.	CASAVDGSYGYTF	TGTGCCAGCGCGGTGGATGGGAGCTATGGCTACACCTTC
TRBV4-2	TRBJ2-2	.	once	CASSRSTHTGELFF	TGTGCCAGCAGCCGGTCTACCCACACCGGGGAGCTGTTTTTT
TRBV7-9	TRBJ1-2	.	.	CASSLALNYGYTF	TGTGCCAGCAGCTTAGCACTAAACTATGGCTACACCTTC
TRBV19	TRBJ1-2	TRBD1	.	CASSTTLGQAAYGYTF	TGTGCCAGTAGTACGACACTCGGACAGGCCGCATATGGCTACACCTTC